The present T cell receptor (beta chain) was sequenced within a study of T cell responses to AZD1222 COVID-19 vaccine. The CDR3 spans 16 residues. Germline loops: CDR1 LGHDT, CDR2 YNNKEL (reference sequence). V was shortened by 4 bases and J by 6 bases, with 18 bases between the two germline ends. Profiled with immunoSEQ multiplex PCR; TCRdb holds only in-frame clones, not every one. The sample shows under 150,000 clones, approximately 94% of them seen only once. Whole-study results and caveats: Donor demographics were predominantly white British with a female majority; clonal diversity may be underestimated.

On this clone: The antigen is unknown.

The V gene is TRBV3-1 (or the pseudogene TRBV3-2), the J gene TRBJ2-2; no definite D call. The sequence was obtained from an adult in good health. The sequenced sample was peripheral blood, obtained on day 0 of AZD1222 vaccination. The CDR3 is CASSRTQDTWSGELFF. For the CDR3, the DNA is TGTGCCAGCAGCCGGACGCAGGATACCTGGTCCGGGGAGCTGTTTTTT.